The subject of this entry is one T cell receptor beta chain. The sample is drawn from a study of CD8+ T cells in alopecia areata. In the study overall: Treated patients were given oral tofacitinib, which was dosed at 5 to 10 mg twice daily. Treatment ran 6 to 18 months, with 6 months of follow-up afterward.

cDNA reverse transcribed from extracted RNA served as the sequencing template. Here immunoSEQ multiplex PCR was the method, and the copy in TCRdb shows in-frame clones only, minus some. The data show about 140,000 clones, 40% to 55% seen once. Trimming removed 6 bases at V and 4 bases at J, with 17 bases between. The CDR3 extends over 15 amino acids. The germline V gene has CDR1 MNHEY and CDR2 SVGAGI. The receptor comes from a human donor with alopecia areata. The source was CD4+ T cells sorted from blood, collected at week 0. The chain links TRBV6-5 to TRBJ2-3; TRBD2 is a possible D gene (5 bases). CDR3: CASSFRGTTADTQYF. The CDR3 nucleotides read TGTGCCAGCAGCTTTCGGGGAACGACGGCAGATACGCAGTATTTT.